This T cell receptor (beta chain) appears in the sequencing data of a study of blood T cell repertoires in COVID-19. At the level of the study: Acute and convalescent COVID-19 specimens originated in the United States, Italy and Spain.

Original data processing: Reference gene primer amplification gave estimated nucleated cell counts. TCRdb's copy holds only in-frame clones and misses some; the assay was immunoSEQ multiplex PCR. The DNA was the basis for D and trimming; V, J and clone size are from that table. The sample holds around 94,000 clones, around four fifths seen once. Sequenced input: peripheral blood. The sequence derives from a man between 50 and 59 years old with acute or convalescent COVID-19.

CDR3 DNA sequence: TGTGCCAGCAGCGTCGGGCAGGGGAACTACGAGCAGTACTTC. This codes for CASSVGQGNYEQYF. V gene TRBV9 combines with J gene TRBJ2-7; D is perhaps TRBD1 (6 bases). Germline loops: CDR1 SGDLS, CDR2 YYNGEE. Trimming shortened V by 2 bases and J by 3 bases, and 12 bases separated the two germline ends. The CDR3 sequence is 14 residues long.